The 16 T cell receptor beta chains reported below all come from one sample, sequenced in a study of T cell responses to AZD1222 COVID-19 vaccine. Here immunoSEQ multiplex PCR was the method, and the copy in TCRdb shows in-frame clones only, minus some. The sample consists of around 140,000 clones, roughly 91% of them appearing once. The input for sequencing was peripheral blood, taken on day 0 of AZD1222 vaccination. The receptor set was obtained from an adult in good health.

This chain connects TRBV7-2 to TRBJ2-1; D is possibly TRBD1 or TRBD2 (8 bases each). CDR1 is SGHTA and CDR2 is FQGNSA in the germline V gene. V gave up 2 bases and J gave up 5 bases, with 16 bases separating them. CDR3 length: 16 amino acids. CDR3 sequence reads: CASSLPGGDRHNEQFF. CDR3 in DNA: TGTGCCAGCAGCTTACCGGGGGGGGACAGGCACAATGAGCAGTTCTTC.

The V gene is TRBV27, the J gene TRBJ1-1; no clear D. The germline V gene has CDR1 MNHEY and CDR2 SMNVEV (reference sequence). This CDR3 contains 13 residues. The V end lost 5 bases, the J end lost 4 bases, and 11 bases lay between the germline ends. CDR3 region: CASSMTVGTEAFF. The CDR3 nucleotides are TGTGCCAGCAGTATGACGGTAGGCACTGAAGCTTTCTTT.

The V and J genes are TRBV19 and TRBJ1-5, with 11 bases fitting TRBD1. The CDR3 runs 15 residues. CDR1 is LNHDA, CDR2 SQIVND, per germline (reference sequence). Trimming at V came to 6 bases and at J to 7 bases, leaving 8 bases not matched to a gene. Here the CDR3 DNA reads TGTGCCAGTAGGATGGACAGGGGGCTTAAGCAGCCCCAGCATTTT. Its protein product is CASRMDRGLKQPQHF.

V gene TRBV15 combines with J gene TRBJ2-1; D could derive from TRBD1 or TRBD2 (5 bases each). The V gene's germline CDR1 is LNHNV and CDR2 YYDKDF (reference sequence). CDR3 length: 14 amino acids. V was clipped by 3 bases and J by 9 bases, with 15 bases between them. CDR3 sequence: CATSRGTVRGEQFF. The CDR3, as DNA: TGTGCCACCAGCAGGGGGACCGTTCGGGGTGAGCAGTTCTTC.

This rearrangement joins TRBV4-3 to TRBJ1-2; possibly TRBD1 for D (5 bases). Germline V CDR1 and CDR2: LGHNA, YSLEER. Trimming removed 4 bases from V and 0 bases from J, with 15 bases in between. CDR3 length: 16 amino acids. CDR3 loop: CASSPKSGAANYGYTF. In DNA form, the CDR3 reads TGCGCCAGCAGCCCCAAGAGTGGGGCAGCTAACTATGGCTACACCTTC.

The V call is TRBV7-2, the J call TRBJ2-7, with D hard to call. Trimming removed 1 base at V and 3 bases at J, with 10 bases between. CDR3 size: 14 residues. The germline V gene has CDR1 SGHTA and CDR2 FQGNSA. In DNA, the CDR3 is TGTGCCAGCAGCTTAGACACGCTCGACTACGAGCAGTACTTC. Encoded protein: CASSLDTLDYEQYF. Together with reference TRBV7-2 and TRBJ2-7, the CDR3 gives the full variable domain: GAGVSQSPSNKVTEKGKDVELRCDPISGHTALYWYRQSLGQGLEFLIYFQGNSAPDKSGLPSDRFSAERTGGSVSTLTIQRTQQEDSAVYLCASSLDTLDYEQYFGPGTRLTVT.

This sequence joins TRBV18 and TRBJ1-2; D is perhaps TRBD1 (6 bases). The CDR3 is 13 residues long. The V gene's germline CDR1 is KGHSH and CDR2 LQKENI. The V and J ends lost 2 bases and 12 bases respectively, with 16 bases between them. The CDR3 here is CASSPSGGLTNTF. In DNA form, the CDR3 reads TGTGCCAGCTCACCAAGCGGGGGCCTTACTAACACCTTC.

V and J are TRBV29-1 and TRBJ2-3; D is undetermined. Trimming left V 3 bases short and J 5 bases short, with 12 bases between. This CDR3 has 13 amino acids. CDR1 is SQVTM and CDR2 is ANQGSEA in the germline V gene. The CDR3 coding sequence is TGCAGCGTTGAGGGTCCCTCGGGAGATACGCAGTATTTT. This translates into CSVEGPSGDTQYF.

V is TRBV6-7 and J is TRBJ2-1; weak D call: TRBD2 (6 bases). TRBV6-7 belongs to the ORF category, with a function that is uncertain. The germline V and J ends were trimmed by 2 bases and 0 bases, with 11 bases remaining between them. The CDR3 is made up of 16 amino acids. This chain's CDR3 is CASSYAAGSSYNEQFF. CDR3 sequence (DNA): TGTGCCAGCAGTTACGCCGCGGGGAGCTCCTACAATGAGCAGTTCTTC.

This clone showed up just a few times. The J gene is TRBJ1-4, the V gene TRBV6-5, with 10 nucleotides matching TRBD1. Looked up from germline, CDR1 is MNHEY and CDR2 is SVGAGI. The trim removed 5 bases at V and 7 bases at J, leaving 4 bases unmatched. There are 14 residues in the CDR3. In DNA form, the CDR3 reads TGTGCCAGCAGTCGACAGGGGGCGGGTGAAAAACTGTTTTTT. Translating it yields CASSRQGAGEKLFF.

This clone was counted only a few times. The CDR3 DNA is TGTGCCAGTAAGGTTTCGGTACAGGTACGACAGCCCCAGCATTTT. Translation gives CASKVSVQVRQPQHF. The chain joins TRBV19 to TRBJ1-5; tentative D call: TRBD1 (5 bases). This CDR3 contains 15 residues. The germline V gene has CDR1 LNHDA and CDR2 SQIVND (reference sequence). The germline V and J ends were trimmed by 7 bases and 7 bases, with 20 bases remaining between them.

This chain joins TRBV6-2 or TRBV6-3 and TRBJ2-5; no definite D call. CDR1 is MNHEY and CDR2 is SVGEGT in the germline V gene. The CDR3 consists of 14 residues. Deletions cut 4 bases from V and 2 bases from J, with 11 bases between. The CDR3 DNA reads as TGTGCCAGCAGTTCCACAGAAGTACAAGAGACCCAGTACTTC. Protein: CASSSTEVQETQYF.

The chain carries TRBV28 and TRBJ2-2, with a weak D call TRBD2 (6 bases). CDR3 size: 14 residues. V was clipped by 4 bases and J by 5 bases, with 11 bases between them. CDR1 MDHEN and CDR2 SYDVKM come from the germline V gene. CDR3 sequence: CASSWLARTGELFF. In DNA, the CDR3 is TGTGCCAGCAGTTGGCTAGCGCGTACCGGGGAGCTGTTTTTT.

The chain combines TRBV7-2 with TRBJ2-7; 15 nucleotides match TRBD2. The CDR3 consists of 16 residues. The germline CDR1 and CDR2 sequences are SGHTA and FQGNSA. The V segment lost 5 bases and the J segment 6 bases; nucleotides outside the gene matches: 8. The chain's CDR3 is CASSAGLAGGVFEQYF. CDR3 DNA: TGTGCCAGCAGCGCCGGACTAGCGGGAGGGGTATTCGAGCAGTACTTC.

This clone was observed a single time. The V and J genes are TRBV28 and TRBJ1-4; TRBD1 matches 11 bases. Per the germline V gene, CDR1 is MDHEN and CDR2 is SYDVKM. J lost 7 bases, V lost 5 bases, and 9 bases had no gene match. This CDR3 is built from 16 residues. The CDR3 coding sequence is TGTGCCAGCAGTCCGACCCGAGGACAGGGGGCTGAAAAACTGTTTTTT. Translation: CASSPTRGQGAEKLFF.

The genes are TRBV6-2 or TRBV6-3 and TRBJ2-5, with D perhaps TRBD1 (5 bases). The V gene's germline CDR1 is MNHEY and CDR2 SVGEGT. This CDR3 spans 15 amino acids. V was trimmed by 0 bases and J by 5 bases, leaving 13 bases between them. CDR3: CASSYSNGATETQYF. CDR3 nucleotides: TGTGCCAGCAGTTACTCGAATGGGGCGACGGAGACCCAGTACTTC.